These 11 T cell receptor beta chains originate from one sample sequenced in a study of cytomegalovirus exposure and HLA in healthy donors. 13 Jbeta primers and 60 Vbeta primers were used for the PCR. TCRdb's copy holds only in-frame clones and misses some; the assay was immunoSEQ multiplex PCR. Among 55,000 to 80,000 clones listed, about four fifths were seen once. Sequenced input: PBMCs. Receptors originate from a man aged 18 to 30 in good health and CMV-seronegative.

This chain joins TRBV7-6 and TRBJ2-7, with D maybe TRBD1 (5 bases). Germline V gene lookup returns CDR1 SGHVS and CDR2 FNYEAQ. The CDR3 totals 14 residues. V lost 1 base and J lost 2, with 9 bases in between. The CDR3 coding sequence is TGTGCCAGCAGCTTAGGACAGATACCCTACGAGCAGTACTTC. Its translation is CASSLGQIPYEQYF.

The chain joins TRBV14 to TRBJ2-7, with TRBD2 as a possible D gene (5 bases). Germline assignment: CDR1 SGHDN and CDR2 FVKESK. Trimming removed 4 bases at V and 6 bases at J, with 10 bases between. The CDR3 totals 12 residues. CDR3 sequence reads: CASSPTRGEQYF. CDR3 coding DNA: TGTGCCAGCAGCCCCACCCGGGGCGAGCAGTACTTC.

The CDR3 region is CASSQVGQGFFAGELFF. For the CDR3, the DNA is TGCGCCAGCAGCCAAGTGGGACAGGGGTTCTTCGCCGGGGAGCTGTTTTTT. This sequence joins TRBV4-3 and TRBJ2-2, with TRBD1 matching 10 bases. V shed 1 base, J shed 6 bases, and the junction held 8 bases outside the gene matches. This CDR3 is 17 amino acids long. CDR1 LGHNA and CDR2 YSLEER come from the germline V gene.

The V gene is TRBV4-3, the J gene TRBJ2-1; TRBD2 matches 8 bases. Germline V gives CDR1 LGHNA, CDR2 YSLEER. This CDR3 contains 15 residues. V was clipped by 1 base and J by 3 bases; unmatched bases: 2. CDR3 nucleotides: TGCGCCAGCAGCCAAGTGGGGACTAGCTACAATGAGCAGTTCTTC. Translated: CASSQVGTSYNEQFF.

DNA for the CDR3: TGTGCCAGCAGCTTAGAAGCAGGGGGCTTTTACTACGAGCAGTACTTC. Translating gives CASSLEAGGFYYEQYF. The J gene is TRBJ2-7, the V gene TRBV11-2, with TRBD1 identical over 8 bases. V trimming: 0 bases; J trimming: 3 bases; junction bases outside the gene matches: 7. From germline, CDR1 is SGHAT and CDR2 FQNNGV. The CDR3 is 16 amino acids.

The chain couples TRBV9 to TRBJ2-2; 9 bases align to TRBD2. This CDR3 has 16 amino acids. The junction had 7 bases not matched to a gene; V was cut back by 0 bases and J by 7 bases. Looked up from germline, CDR1 is SGDLS and CDR2 is YYNGEE. CDR3 DNA sequence: TGTGCCAGCAGCGTAGGTGCGGGAGGGTACCACGGGGAGCTGTTTTTT. Protein: CASSVGAGGYHGELFF.

About this clone: Mismatch with germline at one junction end may stem from a read error. This chain connects TRBV12-5 to TRBJ1-5; 9 bases agree with TRBD1. The CDR3 contains 19 residues. CDR1 LGHNT and CDR2 FRNRAP come from the germline V gene. The CDR3 is CASALPIAVPRDRDQPQHF. Here the CDR3 DNA reads TGTGCTAGTGCTTTGCCAATAGCAGTTCCTCGGGACAGGGATCAGCCCCAGCATTTT.

A note on this clone: The junction and the germline gene differ at one end; a read error may be behind it. CDR3 sequence reads: CAISLPNRDSMSTDTQYF. The CDR3 DNA reads TGCGCCATCAGCTTACCTAACCGGGACAGCATGAGCACAGATACGCAGTATTTT. The chain combines TRBV5-1 with TRBJ2-3; 7 nucleotides agree with TRBD1. This CDR3 comprises 18 residues. Per the germline V gene, CDR1 is SGHRS and CDR2 is YFSETQ.

V and J are TRBV7-3 and TRBJ2-1; maybe TRBD1 (5 bases). The V end lost 6 bases, the J end lost 7 bases, and 16 bases lay between the germline ends. The CDR3 covers 14 residues. Per the germline V gene, CDR1 is SGHTA and CDR2 is FQGTGA. The chain's CDR3 is CASSAQSAGNEQFF. For the CDR3, the DNA is TGTGCCAGCAGTGCCCAATCGGCAGGGAATGAGCAGTTCTTC.

The chain joins TRBV4-3 to TRBJ2-7, with a possible D match to TRBD1 (6 bases). There are 16 residues in the CDR3. Between the trimmed V and J ends, which lost 0 bases and 4 bases, there was a span of 16 bases. The germline V gene encodes CDR1 LGHNA and CDR2 YSLEER. The CDR3 bases are TGCGCCAGCAGCCAAGATTGGGGGCGCGCCGTGTACGAGCAGTACTTC. Encoded protein: CASSQDWGRAVYEQYF.

V and J are TRBV7-3 and TRBJ2-3; 10 nucleotides match TRBD1. The CDR3 length is 16 residues. Germline CDR1 is SGHTA and CDR2 is FQGTGA. V was pared by 2 bases and J by 5 bases, with 7 bases of the junction left unmatched. The CDR3 region has the DNA TGTGCCAGCAGCTTAGGGACAGGGGTTGATAGAGATACGCAGTATTTT. This gives the protein CASSLGTGVDRDTQYF.